The clone carrying this T cell receptor (beta chain) occurred a few times. Its target is unknown. The CDR3 is 14 amino acids. Trimming left V 1 base short and J 6 bases short, with 14 bases between. Germline lookup yields CDR1 SGHNT and CDR2 YYREEE (reference sequence). The sample comes from a study of cytomegalovirus exposure and HLA in healthy donors. Study-level findings and limits: Immune exposure data for these donors was limited to CMV serostatus.

Use of 60 Vbeta and 13 Jbeta primers characterized the PCR. Sequencing was performed with immunoSEQ multiplex PCR; in TCRdb, only in-frame clones are kept and a portion is missing. Among 45,000 to 65,000 clones, around 66% were seen once, and the ten largest hold roughly 2.9%. The chain combines TRBV5-4 with TRBJ2-7; maybe TRBD2 (6 bases). The sample consisted of PBMCs. This TCR was sampled from a man aged 18 to 30 in good health and CMV-seronegative. In DNA, the CDR3 is TGTGCCAGCAGCTTGACAATCCAGGGACTCGAGCAGTACTTC. This sequence encodes CASSLTIQGLEQYF. Combining the CDR3 with reference TRBV5-4 and TRBJ2-7 gives the whole variable domain ETGVTQSPTHLIKTRGQQVTLRCSSQSGHNTVSWYQQALGQGPQFIFQYYREEENGRGNFPPRFSGLQFPNYSSELNVNALELDDSALYLCASSLTIQGLEQYFGPGTRLTVT.